The clone carrying this TCR beta chain was seen many times. The entry originates in a study of T cells in Graves' hyperthyroidism and ophthalmopathy. Study in general: Peripheral blood was taken when the disease was first diagnosed, before any treatment began.

This CDR3 has 16 residues. V lost 2 bases and J 2 bases, leaving 15 bases between the germline ends. CDR1 and CDR2 from the germline V gene are ENHRY and SYGVKD. From RNA transcripts, TCR beta CDR3 regions were amplified. Carried out on the TCR CDR3, a first-round RT-PCR used the HTBI primer set. One entry per CDR3 protein, called by TCRdb with MiXCR from the multiplex PCR reads. The sample shows about 600,000 distinct CDR3 sequences, approximately 15% of them seen only once. The rearrangement uses TRBV10-3 and TRBJ2-5; no definite D call. The receptor's source is a young woman with Graves' ophthalmopathy. Sequencing input: blood. Here the CDR3 reads CAISETRLGQQETQYF. DNA for the CDR3: TGTGCCATCAGTGAGACGCGGCTAGGCCAACAAGAGACCCAGTACTTC.